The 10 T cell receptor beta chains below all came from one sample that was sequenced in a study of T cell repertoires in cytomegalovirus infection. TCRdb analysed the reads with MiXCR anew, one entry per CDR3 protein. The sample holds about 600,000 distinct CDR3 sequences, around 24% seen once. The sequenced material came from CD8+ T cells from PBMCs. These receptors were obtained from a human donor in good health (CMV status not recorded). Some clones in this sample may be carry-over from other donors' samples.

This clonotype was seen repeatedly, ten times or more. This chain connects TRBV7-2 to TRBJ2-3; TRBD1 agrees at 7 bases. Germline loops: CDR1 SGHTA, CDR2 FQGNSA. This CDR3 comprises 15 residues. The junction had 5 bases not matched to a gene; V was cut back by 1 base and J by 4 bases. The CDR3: CASSLEDGQADTQYF. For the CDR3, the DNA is TGTGCCAGCAGCTTAGAGGACGGACAGGCAGATACGCAGTATTTT.

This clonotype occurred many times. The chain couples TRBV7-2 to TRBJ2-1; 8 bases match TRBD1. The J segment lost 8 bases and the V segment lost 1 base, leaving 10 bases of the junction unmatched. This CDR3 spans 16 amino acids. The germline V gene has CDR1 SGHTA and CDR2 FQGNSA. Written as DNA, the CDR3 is TGTGCCAGCAGCTTAGAGGCAGGGGGCCTTTGGGATGAGCAGTTCTTC. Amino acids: CASSLEAGGLWDEQFF. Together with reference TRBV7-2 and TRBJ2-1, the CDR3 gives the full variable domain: GAGVSQSPSNKVTEKGKDVELRCDPISGHTALYWYRQSLGQGLEFLIYFQGNSAPDKSGLPSDRFSAERTGGSVSTLTIQRTQQEDSAVYLCASSLEAGGLWDEQFFGPGTRLTVL.

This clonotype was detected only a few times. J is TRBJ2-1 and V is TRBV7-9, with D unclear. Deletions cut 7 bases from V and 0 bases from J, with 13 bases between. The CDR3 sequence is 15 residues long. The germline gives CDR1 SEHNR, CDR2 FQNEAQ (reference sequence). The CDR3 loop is CASTLDGSSYNEQFF. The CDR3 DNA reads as TGTGCCAGCACCCTGGACGGCAGCTCCTACAATGAGCAGTTCTTC.

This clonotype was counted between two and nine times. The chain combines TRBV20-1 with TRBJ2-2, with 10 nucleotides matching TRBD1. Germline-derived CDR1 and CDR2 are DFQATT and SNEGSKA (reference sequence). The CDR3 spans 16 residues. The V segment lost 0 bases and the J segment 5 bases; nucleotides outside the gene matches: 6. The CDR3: CSAREWDRGLTGELFF. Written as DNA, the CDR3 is TGCAGTGCTAGAGAGTGGGACAGGGGCCTAACCGGGGAGCTGTTTTTT.

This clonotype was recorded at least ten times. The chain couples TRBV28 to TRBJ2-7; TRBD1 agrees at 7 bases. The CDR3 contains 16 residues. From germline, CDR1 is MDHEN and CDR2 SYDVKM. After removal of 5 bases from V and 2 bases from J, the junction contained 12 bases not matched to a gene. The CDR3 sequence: CASSNKPGQKTYEQYV. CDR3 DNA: TGTGCCAGCAGTAACAAACCGGGACAGAAAACCTACGAGCAGTACGTC.

The CDR3 spells CASSSLGVGRQPQHF. CDR3 nucleotide sequence: TGTGCCAGCAGTTCCCTTGGGGTGGGCCGTCAGCCCCAGCATTTT. The chain is built from TRBV27 and TRBJ1-5; D not resolved. Trimming stripped 4 bases from V and 6 bases from J, with 16 bases between. The CDR3 spans 15 residues. Germline V gene lookup returns CDR1 MNHEY and CDR2 SMNVEV (reference sequence).

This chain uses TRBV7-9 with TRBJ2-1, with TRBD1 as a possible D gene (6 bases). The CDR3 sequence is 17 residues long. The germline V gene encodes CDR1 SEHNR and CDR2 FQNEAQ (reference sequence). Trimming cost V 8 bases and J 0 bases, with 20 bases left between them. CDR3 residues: CASVDGARGRSYNEQFF. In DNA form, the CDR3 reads TGTGCCAGCGTAGACGGGGCCAGGGGACGCTCCTACAATGAGCAGTTCTTC.

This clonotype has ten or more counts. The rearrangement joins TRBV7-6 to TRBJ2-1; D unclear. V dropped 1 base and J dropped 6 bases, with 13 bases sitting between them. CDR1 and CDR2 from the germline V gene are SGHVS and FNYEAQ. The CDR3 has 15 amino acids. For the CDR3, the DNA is TGTGCCAGCAGCTTAGATACGGTGGGGTTCAATGAGCAGTTCTTC. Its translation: CASSLDTVGFNEQFF. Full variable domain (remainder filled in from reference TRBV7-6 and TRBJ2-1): GAGVSQSPRYKVTKRGQDVALRCDPISGHVSLYWYRQALGQGPEFLTYFNYEAQQDKSGLPNDRFSAERPEGSISTLTIQRTEQRDSAMYRCASSLDTVGFNEQFFGPGTRLTVL.

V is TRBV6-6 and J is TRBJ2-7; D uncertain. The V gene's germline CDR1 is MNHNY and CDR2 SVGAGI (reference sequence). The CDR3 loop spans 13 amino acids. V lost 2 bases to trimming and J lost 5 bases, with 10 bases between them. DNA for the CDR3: TGTGCCAGCAGTTACCAAAGATTGAACGAGCAGTACTTC. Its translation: CASSYQRLNEQYF.

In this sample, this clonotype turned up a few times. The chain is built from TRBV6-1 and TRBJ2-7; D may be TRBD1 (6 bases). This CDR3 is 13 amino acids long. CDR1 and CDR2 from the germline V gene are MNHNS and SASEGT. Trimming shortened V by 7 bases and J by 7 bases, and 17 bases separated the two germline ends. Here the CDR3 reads CASKRTVKGEQYV. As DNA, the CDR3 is TGTGCCAGCAAACGGACAGTGAAGGGGGAGCAGTACGTC.